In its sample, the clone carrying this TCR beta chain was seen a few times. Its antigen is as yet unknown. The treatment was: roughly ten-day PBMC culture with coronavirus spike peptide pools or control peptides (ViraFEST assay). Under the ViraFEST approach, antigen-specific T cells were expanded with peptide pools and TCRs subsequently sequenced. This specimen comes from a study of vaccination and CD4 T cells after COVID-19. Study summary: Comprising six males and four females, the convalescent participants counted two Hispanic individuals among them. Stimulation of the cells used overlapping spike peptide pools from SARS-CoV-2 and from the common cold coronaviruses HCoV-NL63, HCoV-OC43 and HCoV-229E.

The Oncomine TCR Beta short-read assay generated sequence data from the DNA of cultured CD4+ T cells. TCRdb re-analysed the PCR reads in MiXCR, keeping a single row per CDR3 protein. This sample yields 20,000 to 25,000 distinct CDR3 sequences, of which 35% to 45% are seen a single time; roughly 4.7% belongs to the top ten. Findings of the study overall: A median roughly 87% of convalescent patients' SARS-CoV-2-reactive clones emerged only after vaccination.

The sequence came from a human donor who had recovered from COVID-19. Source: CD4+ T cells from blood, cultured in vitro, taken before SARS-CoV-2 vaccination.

CDR3 sequence reads: CSARVGLAGGEAKNIQYF. CDR3 in DNA: TGCAGTGCTAGAGTAGGACTAGCGGGAGGGGAAGCCAAAAACATTCAGTACTTC. This chain uses TRBV20-1 with TRBJ2-4, with 15 bases that match TRBD2. The CDR3 has 18 amino acids. Germline V gene lookup returns CDR1 DFQATT and CDR2 SNEGSKA (reference sequence). V lost 1 base to trimming and J lost 0 bases; unmatched junction nucleotides: 4.